Presented here are 21 T cell receptor beta chains from one specimen sequenced in a study of CD8+ T cells in alopecia areata. Treatment noted: oral pan-JAK inhibitor, 5-10 mg twice daily. cDNA serving as the sequencing template came from extracted, reverse transcribed RNA. Repertoires were generated with immunoSEQ multiplex PCR, while TCRdb's copy carries only in-frame clones and drops some. This sample yields approximately 43,000 clones, of which about 71% are seen a single time; about a fifth belongs to the top ten. The specimen comprised CD8+ T cells sorted from blood, sampled at week 4, from a patient treated with tofacitinib. Every receptor here comes from a human donor with alopecia areata.

This clone was observed once. The V gene is TRBV4-1, the J gene TRBJ1-2; TRBD1 matches 10 bases. J was trimmed by 6 bases and V by 0 bases; bases with no gene match: 7. This CDR3 has 16 amino acids. From germline, CDR1 is MGHRA and CDR2 YSYEKL. CDR3 protein: CASSQDRGTGADGYTF. The CDR3 DNA sequence: TGCGCCAGCAGCCAAGATCGGGGGACAGGGGCCGATGGCTACACCTTC.

DNA of the CDR3: TGTGCCAGCAGCCCGGACGGTTACACTTATGGCTACACCTTC. This encodes CASSPDGYTYGYTF. The V gene is TRBV11-2, the J gene TRBJ1-2; D is uncertain. With 5 bases removed from V and 5 bases from J, the gap between germline ends came to 15 bases. The CDR3 is 14 residues long. Germline V lookup: CDR1 SGHAT, CDR2 FQNNGV.

The J gene is TRBJ1-5, the V gene TRBV19; no definite D call. Per the germline V gene, CDR1 is LNHDA and CDR2 is SQIVND (reference sequence). The germline V and J ends were trimmed by 3 bases and 0 bases, with 9 bases remaining between them. The CDR3 contains 15 residues. The DNA for the CDR3 is TGTGCCAGTAGTATCTTAGGGAATAGCAATCAGCCCCAGCATTTT. Translating it yields CASSILGNSNQPQHF. Filled out from reference TRBV19 and TRBJ1-5, the complete variable domain reads DGGITQSPKYLFRKEGQNVTLSCEQNLNHDAMYWYRQDPGQGLRLIYYSQIVNDFQKGDIAEGYSVSREKKESFPLTVTSAQKNPTAFYLCASSILGNSNQPQHFGDGTRLSIL.

This clone counts as medium-sized. This sequence joins TRBV7-8 and TRBJ2-7, with D uncertain. The ends were cut back, 3 bases at V and 1 base at J, with 10 bases in the middle. Germline CDR1 is SGHVS and CDR2 is FQNEAQ. CDR3 length: 14 residues. The CDR3 DNA sequence: TGTGCCAGCAGCTTGGGCAGTATTTCCTACGAGCAGTACTTC. Translated, it gives CASSLGSISYEQYF.

This clone was counted only a few times. The gene calls are TRBV9 and TRBJ2-7, with a possible D match to TRBD2 (5 bases). The V end lost 0 bases, the J end lost 0 bases, and 7 bases lay between the germline ends. CDR1 SGDLS and CDR2 YYNGEE come from the germline V gene. There are 14 residues in the CDR3. In DNA, the CDR3 is TGTGCCAGCAGCGTAGCGGGGATCTCCTACGAGCAGTACTTC. It yields the protein CASSVAGISYEQYF.

The chain combines TRBV27 with TRBJ1-2; D gene unclear. This CDR3 is built from 12 residues. V gave up 8 bases and J gave up 6 bases, with 13 bases separating them. The germline V gene encodes CDR1 MNHEY and CDR2 SMNVEV (reference sequence). DNA for the CDR3: TGTGCCAGCGGGATTGGTGGTAATGGCTACACCTTC. Amino acids: CASGIGGNGYTF.

The genes are TRBV11-1 and TRBJ1-6; 7 nucleotides match TRBD1. This CDR3 is 14 amino acids long. With 3 bases clipped from V and 5 bases from J, the junction kept 1 base outside the gene matches. Germline loops: CDR1 SGHAT, CDR2 FQDESV (reference sequence). Here the CDR3 reads CASSFGTDNSPLHF. The DNA of the CDR3 is TGTGCCAGCAGCTTCGGGACAGATAATTCACCCCTCCACTTT.

This clone has more than one count but fewer than ten. The genes are TRBV7-2 and TRBJ1-6; weak D call: TRBD1 (5 bases). Trimming stripped 5 bases from V and 7 bases from J, with 12 bases between. This CDR3 is built from 14 residues. Germline lookup yields CDR1 SGHTA and CDR2 FQGNSA. The CDR3 sequence: CASSLTGFNSPLHF. CDR3 nucleotides: TGTGCCAGCAGCCTAACAGGTTTCAATTCACCCCTCCACTTT.

The chain carries TRBV25-1 and TRBJ1-2; unclear D gene. This CDR3 is built from 11 residues. V lost 3 bases and J lost 6, with 5 bases in between. Germline V gene lookup returns CDR1 MGHDK and CDR2 SYGVNS. CDR3: CASSDGDGYTF. The CDR3 region has the DNA TGTGCCAGCAGTGATGGGGATGGCTACACCTTC.

The V and J genes are TRBV5-1 and TRBJ2-3, with TRBD2 matching 10 bases. CDR1 and CDR2 (germline): SGHRS, YFSETQ. The V gene end was trimmed by 0 bases and the J gene end by 4 bases; junction bases not matched to a gene: 5. The CDR3 contains 16 residues. CDR3 in amino acids: CASSLGSGGAADTQYF. In DNA form, the CDR3 reads TGCGCCAGCAGCTTGGGAAGCGGGGGGGCGGCAGATACGCAGTATTTT.

This clone was counted between two and nine times. V gene TRBV19 combines with J gene TRBJ2-2; D might be TRBD1 (5 bases). CDR1 LNHDA and CDR2 SQIVND come from the germline V gene (reference sequence). The CDR3 has 15 residues. Trimming removed 5 bases from V and 1 base from J, with 11 bases in between. CDR3 in DNA: TGTGCCAGTAGTCCCTCAGGGCTGAACACCGGGGAGCTGTTTTTT. Residues: CASSPSGLNTGELFF.

The CDR3 region has the DNA TGCGCCAGCAGTCCGAAACAGGGGGCGTACGGTGGCTACACCTTC. It is translated as CASSPKQGAYGGYTF. The chain joins TRBV4-3 to TRBJ1-2; TRBD1 aligns across 9 bases. The germline V gene encodes CDR1 LGHNA and CDR2 YSLEER. V was pared by 6 bases and J by 7 bases, with 12 bases of the junction left unmatched. The CDR3 is 15 residues long.

This clone is judged hyperexpanded. The chain uses TRBV7-2 and TRBJ2-7, with unresolved D. The length of the CDR3 is 12 residues. The germline V gene encodes CDR1 SGHTA and CDR2 FQGNSA. Trimming removed 1 base at V and 2 bases at J, with 3 bases between. This CDR3 reads CASSLGAYEQYF. The DNA for the CDR3 is TGTGCCAGCAGCTTAGGGGCCTACGAGCAGTACTTC.

This rearrangement joins TRBV29-1 to TRBJ2-7; no firm D call. Deletions cut 5 bases from V and 7 bases from J, with 15 bases between. Germline V gene sequence: CDR1 SQVTM, CDR2 ANQGSEA. The CDR3 covers 12 residues. The CDR3 DNA sequence: TGCAGCGTTTTTACCGGGCAGCAGGAGCAGTACTTC. Protein: CSVFTGQQEQYF.

This clone was found a few times. The rearrangement uses TRBV11-2 and TRBJ2-7; D call uncertain. CDR3 length: 13 amino acids. The V gene's germline CDR1 is SGHAT and CDR2 FQNNGV. Between the trimmed V and J ends, which lost 1 base and 3 bases, there was a span of 7 bases. CDR3 bases: TGTGCCAGCAGCTTAGGTGGGAACTACGAGCAGTACTTC. It yields the protein CASSLGGNYEQYF.

This clone has a single count. The V gene is TRBV7-9, the J gene TRBJ1-5; a possible D gene is TRBD1 (5 bases). This CDR3 has 14 amino acids. Germline V gives CDR1 SEHNR, CDR2 FQNEAQ (reference sequence). V was trimmed by 1 base and J by 6 bases, leaving 10 bases between them. The CDR3 loop reads CASSLDIGGQPQHF. CDR3 nucleotide sequence: TGTGCCAGCAGCTTAGATATTGGGGGTCAGCCCCAGCATTTT.

V gene TRBV2 combines with J gene TRBJ2-1, with D perhaps matching TRBD1 (6 bases). Trimming cost V 4 bases and J 7 bases, with 11 bases left between them. The CDR3 totals 13 residues. Germline V gene data show CDR1 as SNHLY and CDR2 as FYNNEI. The CDR3 loop reads CASSGDQGNEQFF. In DNA, the CDR3 is TGTGCCAGCAGTGGGGACCAGGGGAATGAGCAGTTCTTC. Based on the CDR3 plus reference TRBV2 and TRBJ2-1, the full variable domain is EPEVTQTPSHQVTQMGQEVILRCVPISNHLYFYWYRQILGQKVEFLVSFYNNEISEKSEIFDDQFSVERPDGSNFTLKIRSTKLEDSAMYFCASSGDQGNEQFFGPGTRLTVL.

The J gene is TRBJ1-1, the V gene TRBV29-1; no clear D gene. The CDR3 has 13 residues. Per germline, CDR1 SQVTM and CDR2 ANQGSEA. Trimming stripped 0 bases from V and 8 bases from J, with 13 bases between. The CDR3 DNA reads TGCAGCGTTGAAGACAGACAACAAGGGGAAGCTTTCTTT. The encoded protein is CSVEDRQQGEAFF.

The rearrangement joins TRBV15 to TRBJ2-1; D not certain. V lost 5 bases, J lost 5 bases, and 10 bases lay in between. The CDR3 has 13 amino acids. Germline V CDR1 and CDR2: LNHNV, YYDKDF (reference sequence). DNA for the CDR3: TGTGCCACCAGCTCAGATCATCACAATGAGCAGTTCTTC. Protein product: CATSSDHHNEQFF. Full variable domain (missing parts from reference TRBV15 and TRBJ2-1): DAMVIQNPRYQVTQFGKPVTLSCSQTLNHNVMYWYQQKSSQAPKLLFHYYDKDFNNEADTPDNFQSRRPNTSFCFLDIRSPGLGDTAMYLCATSSDHHNEQFFGPGTRLTVL.

The chain uses TRBV30 and TRBJ1-1; tentatively, D is TRBD1 (5 bases). Germline assignment: CDR1 GTSNPN and CDR2 SVGIG (reference sequence). Trimming took off 0 bases at V and 3 bases at J, with 8 bases between the two ends. The length of the CDR3 is 13 residues. CDR3 bases: TGTGCCTGGAGTGTACTGGGGGACACTGAAGCTTTCTTT. It translates to CAWSVLGDTEAFF.

The V gene is TRBV4-3, the J gene TRBJ2-3; 12 positions match TRBD2. The germline V gene encodes CDR1 LGHNA and CDR2 YSLEER. The CDR3 is made up of 16 amino acids. V lost 3 bases and J lost 0; bases outside the gene matches: 1. CDR3 region: CASSHGLAGSTDTQYF. The CDR3 DNA reads as TGCGCCAGCAGCCATGGACTAGCGGGGAGCACAGATACGCAGTATTTT.